This T cell receptor (beta chain) was found in a study of T cells in Graves' hyperthyroidism and ophthalmopathy. Amplification yielded TCR beta CDR3 regions, with RNA transcripts as the source. HTBI primers drove first-round RT-PCR of the TCR CDR3. Each CDR3 protein is one row after TCRdb ran MiXCR on the multiplex PCR reads. This table holds 700,000 or so distinct CDR3 sequences, over 15% found once. This CDR3 spans 16 amino acids. V was pared by 5 bases and J by 0 bases, with 17 bases between. The germline gives CDR1 KGHSH, CDR2 LQKENI. This clonotype was counted at least ten times. Input material: blood. The TCR sequence derives from a man between 18 and 29 years old with Graves' hyperthyroidism. The rearrangement links TRBV18 to TRBJ2-7; perhaps TRBD1 as D (6 bases). CDR3 protein: CASSRTGTLSSYEQYF. The CDR3 nucleotides read TGTGCCAGCTCAAGAACCGGGACACTGAGCTCCTACGAGCAGTACTTC. Supplemented by reference TRBV18 and TRBJ2-7, the full variable domain reads NAGVMQNPRHLVRRRGQEARLRCSPMKGHSHVYWYRQLPEEGLKFMVYLQKENIIDESGMPKERFSAEFPKEGPSILRIQQVVRGDSAAYFCASSRTGTLSSYEQYFGPGTRLTVT.